The rows below give T cell receptor beta chains drawn from one sample of a study of blood T cell repertoires in COVID-19. The data were produced by immunoSEQ multiplex PCR, yet TCRdb's version contains in-frame clones alone and is incomplete. The repertoire has more than 95,000 clones, 81% of them found once; the top ten carry 3.5% to 4%. The specimen sequenced was peripheral blood. The receptor set was obtained from a woman aged 45-59 years with acute or convalescent COVID-19. CDR3s include the opening cysteine and the closing phenylalanine or tryptophan. D genes are given only for firm matches. Expanded clones are given a class, and other clones once, few, many or no size at all.

TRBJ1-2 | TRBV5-1 | TRBD1 | few | TGCGCCAGCAGCTTGGCCGGGACAGGGGGTGAAGGCTACACCTTC | CASSLAGTGGEGYTF
TRBJ1-4 | TRBV11-2 | TRBD1 | once | TGTGCCAGCAGCCCAGACAGGGTTTACTCTACTAATGAAAAACTGTTTTTT | CASSPDRVYSTNEKLFF
TRBJ2-3 | TRBV7-9 | - | once | TGTGCCAGCAGCGTCCGTAGCGGCTACACAGATACGCAGTATTTT | CASSVRSGYTDTQYF
TRBJ1-5 | TRBV28 | TRBD1 | - | TGTGCCAGCAGAGGGAGACAGGGAATTATTAGCAATCAGCCCCAGCATTTT | CASRGRQGIISNQPQHF
TRBJ2-3 | TRBV7-9 | TRBD2 | - | TGTGCCAGCAGCTTCATAGCGGGAAGCACAGATACGCAGTATTTT | CASSFIAGSTDTQYF
TRBJ2-3 | TRBV19 | TRBD1 | - | TGTGCCTCCGGGACAGGGGGCCTCACAGATACGCAGTATTTT | CASGTGGLTDTQYF
TRBJ2-7 | TRBV5-5 | - | - | TGTGCCAGCAACCCGACCGGGTCCTACGAGCAGTACTTC | CASNPTGSYEQYF
TRBJ2-7 | TRBV20-1 | TRBD2 | - | TGCAGTGCTAGTTTGGTAGCGGGAACCTACGAGCAGTACTTC | CSASLVAGTYEQYF
TRBJ2-3 | TRBV3-1/TRBV3-2 | - | - | TGTGCCAGCAGCCAGCTAGTCACAGATACGCAGTATTTT | CASSQLVTDTQYF
TRBJ2-1 | TRBV30 | - | - | TGTGCCGTACACGGGGATAGCTCCTACAATGAGCAGTTCTTC | CAVHGDSSYNEQFF
TRBJ2-3 | TRBV6-2/TRBV6-3 | - | - | TGTGCCAGCAGTTATGTACTAGCAGGAACAGATACGCAGTATTTT | CASSYVLAGTDTQYF
TRBJ2-7 | TRBV28 | TRBD1 | few | TGTGCCAGCAGGGGGTCGGACAGGGTCCCCTACGAGCAGTACTTC | CASRGSDRVPYEQYF
TRBJ1-1 | TRBV9 | - | - | TGTGCCAGCAGCGTATTTCGGAACACTGAAGCTTTCTTT | CASSVFRNTEAFF
TRBJ1-5 | TRBV30 | - | - | TGTGCCTGGAGTGTGGGGCCTCAGCCCCAGCATTTT | CAWSVGPQPQHF
TRBJ2-5 | TRBV10-3 | - | - | TGTGCCATCAGGGACACTGGTGAAGAGACCCAGTACTTC | CAIRDTGEETQYF
TRBJ1-1 | TRBV9 | TRBD1 | - | TGTGCCAGCAGCAGATTACAGGGGAAGGACACTGAAGCTTTCTTT | CASSRLQGKDTEAFF
TRBJ2-1 | TRBV3-1/TRBV3-2 | - | - | TGTGCCAGCAGCCAAGATAGGGGGCAGTTCTTC | CASSQDRGQFF
TRBJ2-5 | TRBV5-1 | TRBD1 | - | TGCGCCAGCAGCAGAACAGGGGGCTTTTCGGAGACCCAGTACTTC | CASSRTGGFSETQYF
TRBJ2-5 | TRBV27 | TRBD2 | - | TGTGCCAGCAGTTTTTCTAGCGGGAGCTTGGTTGGAGAGACCCAGTACTTC | CASSFSSGSLVGETQYF
TRBJ2-2 | TRBV19 | TRBD1 | - | TGTGCCAGTAGTAGGGACAGTCAAGTCACCGGGGAGCTGTTTTTT | CASSRDSQVTGELFF
TRBJ1-1 | TRBV6-5 | - | - | TGTGCCAGCAGTTACGGACACGGAGACAAGTCTTTCTTT | CASSYGHGDKSFF
TRBJ2-7 | TRBV5-1 | - | - | TGCGCCAGCAGCTTGGTGAGTTCCCGAGAGCAGTACTTC | CASSLVSSREQYF
TRBJ2-7 | TRBV6-6 | TRBD2 | - | TGTGCCAGCAGTCCCCCGGGCAATAGACTAGCGGCTTCCTACGAGCAGTACTTC | CASSPPGNRLAASYEQYF
TRBJ2-2 | TRBV6-5 | - | - | TGTGCCAGCACCCAGGGTTTCGGGGAGCTGTTTTTT | CASTQGFGELFF
TRBJ1-2 | TRBV5-1 | - | - | TGCGCCAGCAGCGCCCGGTGGCGGCAGGGCCCCAACTATGGCTACACCTTC | CASSARWRQGPNYGYTF
TRBJ2-7 | TRBV30 | TRBD2 | - | TGTGCCTGGAGTCTCCGGCGTGGGCTAGCGGAGGCCCCCCTCTACGAGCAGTACTTC | CAWSLRRGLAEAPLYEQYF
TRBJ2-1 | TRBV7-9 | - | - | TGTGCCAGCAGCTTGGAGGGGCCGATCAATGAGCAGTTCTTC | CASSLEGPINEQFF
TRBJ1-2 | TRBV7-8 | - | - | TGTGCCAGCAGCTCAACAGGGCCCTATGGCTACACCTTC | CASSSTGPYGYTF
TRBJ1-1 | TRBV3-1/TRBV3-2 | - | - | TGTGCCAGCAGCCGGACCGGGGGGGGCACTGAAGCTTTCTTT | CASSRTGGGTEAFF
TRBJ2-2 | TRBV7-2 | - | - | TGTGCCAGCAGCTTTCGGCTAGCGAACACCGGGGAGCTGTTTTTT | CASSFRLANTGELFF
TRBJ1-1 | TRBV2 | - | - | TGTGCCAGCAGTGAATGGGGGGAGAACACTGAAGCTTTCTTT | CASSEWGENTEAFF
TRBJ1-1 | TRBV6-5 | - | - | TGTGCCAGCAGCTCTCCCCGAGAGAACACTGAAGCTTTCTTT | CASSSPRENTEAFF
TRBJ1-2 | TRBV18 | - | few | TGTGCCAGCTCACCAAAGTCCATAGATGGCTACACCTTC | CASSPKSIDGYTF
TRBJ2-1 | TRBV5-4 | - | - | TGTGCCAGCAGCTTGGACAGGGAGCTTGTACATGAGCAGTTCTTC | CASSLDRELVHEQFF
TRBJ1-5 | TRBV4-1 | - | - | TGCGCCAGCAGCCAAGTCGTCCAGGGTAATCAGCCCCAGCATTTT | CASSQVVQGNQPQHF
TRBJ1-1 | TRBV30 | - | once | TGTGCCTGGAGACTGGGCCAGAACACTGAAGCTTTCTTT | CAWRLGQNTEAFF
TRBJ2-1 | TRBV5-1 | TRBD2 | - | TGCGCCAGCAGATATACTAGCGGGAGTGTTTACAATGAGCAGTTCTTC | CASRYTSGSVYNEQFF
TRBJ1-3 | TRBV29-1 | - | - | TGCAGCGTTGGGAGAGTTGGAAACACCATATATTTT | CSVGRVGNTIYF
TRBJ2-1 | TRBV6-1 | - | - | TGTGCCAGCAGTGAGCGAGACAATGAGCAGTTCTTC | CASSERDNEQFF
TRBJ1-5 | TRBV6-2/TRBV6-3 | TRBD1 | - | TGTGCCAGCAGTTACCCCCGAGTTGGGACAGGGGGCGGTCAGCCCCAGCATTTT | CASSYPRVGTGGGQPQHF